These 4 T cell receptor beta chains originate from one sample sequenced in a study of T cells in Graves' hyperthyroidism and ophthalmopathy. The investigators amplified TCR beta CDR3 regions from RNA transcripts. Initially, a first-round RT-PCR of the TCR CDR3 employed the HTBI primer set. TCRdb independently ran MiXCR on the multiplex PCR reads; one entry per CDR3 protein. The data contain about 560,000 distinct CDR3 sequences, 16% of them singletons. The sequencing sample was made of blood. Source of these receptors: a young woman with Graves' hyperthyroidism.

A remark on this clonotype: One base away lies a much larger clone, so this may be a sequencing read error. The chain links TRBV18 to TRBJ1-1; perhaps TRBD1 as D (5 bases). The CDR3 consists of 17 residues. The V gene's germline CDR1 is KGHSH and CDR2 LQKENI. The CDR3 DNA follows: TGTGCCAGATCACCTCTGAGAAATCGGACACCAAACACTGAAGCTTTCTTT. It yields the protein CARSPLRNRTPNTEAFF.

In this sample, this clonotype turned up many times. V usage is TRBV20-1 and J usage is TRBJ2-1, with D possibly matching TRBD2 (6 bases). Germline V gene lookup returns CDR1 DFQATT and CDR2 SNEGSKA (reference sequence). Trimming stripped 5 bases from V and 0 bases from J, with 14 bases between. This CDR3 is built from 15 residues. CDR3 residues: CSAGGTVSSYNEQFF. CDR3 DNA: TGCAGTGCTGGGGGGACCGTTAGCTCCTACAATGAGCAGTTCTTC.

This clonotype has at least ten counts. V is TRBV3-1 and J is TRBJ2-3; 9 positions match TRBD1. CDR1 is LGHDT and CDR2 is YNNKEL in the germline V gene (reference sequence). The CDR3 has 15 residues. J was trimmed by 3 bases and V by 4 bases; bases with no gene match: 5. The CDR3 bases are TGTGCCAGCAGCCCACCCGGGACAGGGACAGATACGCAGTATTTT. This sequence encodes CASSPPGTGTDTQYF.

This clonotype has just a few counts. The chain has TRBV29-1 and TRBJ2-5; the D gene could be TRBD1 or TRBD2 (5 bases each). Trimming cost V 7 bases and J 2 bases, with 11 bases left between them. CDR1 is SQVTM, CDR2 ANQGSEA, per germline. This CDR3 has 12 residues. For the CDR3, the DNA is TGCAGCGCGGGACCGAGTCAAGAGACCCAGTACTTC. Amino acid sequence: CSAGPSQETQYF.